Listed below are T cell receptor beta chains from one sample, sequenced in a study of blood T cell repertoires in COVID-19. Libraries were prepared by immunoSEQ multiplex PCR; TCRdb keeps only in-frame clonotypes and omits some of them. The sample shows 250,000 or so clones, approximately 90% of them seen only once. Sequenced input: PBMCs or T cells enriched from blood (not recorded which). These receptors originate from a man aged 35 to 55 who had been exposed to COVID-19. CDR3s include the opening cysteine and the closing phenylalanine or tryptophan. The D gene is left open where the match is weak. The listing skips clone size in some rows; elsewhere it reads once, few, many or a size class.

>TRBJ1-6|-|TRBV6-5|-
TGTGCCAGCAGACGGACAGACGTTTATAATTCACCCCTCCACTTT
CASRRTDVYNSPLHF
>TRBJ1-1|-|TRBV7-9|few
TGTGCCAGCAACAGCAACAGATATAACACTGAAGCTTTCTTT
CASNSNRYNTEAFF
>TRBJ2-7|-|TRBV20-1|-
TGCAGTGCTAGTTCCAACAGGGATGGGGAGCAGTACTTC
CSASSNRDGEQYF
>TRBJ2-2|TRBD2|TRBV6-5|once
TGTGCCAGCAGTTACTCCGGACTAGCGGGAGGCGGGGAGCTGTTTTTT
CASSYSGLAGGGELFF
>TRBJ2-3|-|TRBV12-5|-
TGTGCTAGTGGTTTGGGCCGGGACACCCCCAAGTATTTT
CASGLGRDTPKYF
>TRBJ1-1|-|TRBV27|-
TGTGCCAGCAGCCTCGCCCTAGGGGCCGACACTGAAGCTTTCTTT
CASSLALGADTEAFF
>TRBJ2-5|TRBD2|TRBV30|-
TGTGCCTGGAGTGGGGACTACCCCAGAGAGACCCAGTACTTC
CAWSGDYPRETQYF
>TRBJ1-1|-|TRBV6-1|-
TGTGCCAGCAGTGAACCGTACGGGGGTATAATGAACACTGAAGCTTTCTTT
CASSEPYGGIMNTEAFF
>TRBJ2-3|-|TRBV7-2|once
TGTGCCAGCAGCTTTTCATCTACTAGCACAGATACGCAGTATTTT
CASSFSSTSTDTQYF
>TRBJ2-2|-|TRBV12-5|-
TGTGCTAGTGCCAGAGGGGGGGACACCGGGGAGCTGTTTTTT
CASARGGDTGELFF
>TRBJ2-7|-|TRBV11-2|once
TGTGCCAGCAGCCTAGACAGAGCGAGCCAGAGCTACTTC
CASSLDRASQSYF
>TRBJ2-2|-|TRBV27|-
TGTGCCAGCAGTTACCCGGGAAGCGGGGAGCTGTTTTTT
CASSYPGSGELFF
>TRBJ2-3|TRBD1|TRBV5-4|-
TGTGCCAGCAGTCCTGGACAGGGAGTAACAGATACGCAGTATTTT
CASSPGQGVTDTQYF
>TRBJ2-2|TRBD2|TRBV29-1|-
TGCAGCGTCCGAACTAGCGGGAGGCGATGGGACACCGGGGAGCTGTTTTTT
CSVRTSGRRWDTGELFF
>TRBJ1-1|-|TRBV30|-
TGTGCCTGGAGTTGGAGGGCCTACACTGAAGCTTTCTTT
CAWSWRAYTEAFF
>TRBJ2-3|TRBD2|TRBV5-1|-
TGCGCCAGCAGCTCAGCGGGGAGCGGGATACTTGATACGCAGTATTTT
CASSSAGSGILDTQYF
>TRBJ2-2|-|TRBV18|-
TGTGCCAGCTCAATTCGACAGGAGAACACCGGGGAGCTGTTTTTT
CASSIRQENTGELFF
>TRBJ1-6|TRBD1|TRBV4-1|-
TGCGCCAGCAGCCAAGTAGACAGGGGGAATTCACCCCTCCACTTT
CASSQVDRGNSPLHF
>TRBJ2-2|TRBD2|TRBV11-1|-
TGTGCCAGCAGCTCAGGGACTAGCGGCACCGGGGAGCTGTTTTTT
CASSSGTSGTGELFF
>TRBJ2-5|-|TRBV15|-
TGTGCCACCAGGGGACTGAAGAGGGGCTACCCGGAGACCCAGTACTTC
CATRGLKRGYPETQYF
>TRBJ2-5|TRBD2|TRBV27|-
TGTGCCAGCAGTTCAACCCTAGCGGGAGCAGAGACCCAGTACTTC
CASSSTLAGAETQYF
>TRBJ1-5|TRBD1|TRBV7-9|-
TGTGCCAGCAGCTTCGGACAGGGATCGGGGGTTGGTCAGCCCCAGCATTTT
CASSFGQGSGVGQPQHF
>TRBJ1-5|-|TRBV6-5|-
TGTGCCAGCAGGACACTAGGACGCTACACTCAGCCCCAGCATTTT
CASRTLGRYTQPQHF
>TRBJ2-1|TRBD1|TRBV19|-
TGTGCCAGTAGGTCAATGGACAGGGTTTACGATGAGCAGTTCTTC
CASRSMDRVYDEQFF
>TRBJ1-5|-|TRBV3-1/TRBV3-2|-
TGTGCCAGCAGCCAAGAGGCTTCGGGGCAGCCCCAGCATTTT
CASSQEASGQPQHF
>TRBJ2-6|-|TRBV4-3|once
TGCGCCAGCAGCCAGTCCGACACCTCTGGGGCCAACGTCCTGACTTTC
CASSQSDTSGANVLTF
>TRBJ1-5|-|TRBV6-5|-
TGTGCCAGCAGCCGGACAGGCAATCAGCCCCAGCATTTT
CASSRTGNQPQHF
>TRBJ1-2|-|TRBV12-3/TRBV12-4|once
TGTGCCAGCAGTTTACAGGAAGACTATGGCTACACCTTC
CASSLQEDYGYTF
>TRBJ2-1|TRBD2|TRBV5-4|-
TGTGCCAGCAGCACCTCCGGACTAGACTCCTACAATGAGCAGTTCTTC
CASSTSGLDSYNEQFF
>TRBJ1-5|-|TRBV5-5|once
TGTGCCAGCAGCTTGGAGGGAGTTGGGAATCAGCCCCAGCATTTT
CASSLEGVGNQPQHF
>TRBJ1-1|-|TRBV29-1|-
TGCAGCGTGGGGAGAGGGAAACAGGGCGGTGGGATGAACACTGAAGCTTTCTTT
CSVGRGKQGGGMNTEAFF
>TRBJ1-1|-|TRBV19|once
TGTGCCAGTAGTATAGATCTTAACACAGCTGAAGCTTTCTTT
CASSIDLNTAEAFF
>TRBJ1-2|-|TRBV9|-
TGTGCCAGCAGCCCCCGACAGAATACTAACTATGGCTACACCTTC
CASSPRQNTNYGYTF
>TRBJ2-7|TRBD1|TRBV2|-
TGTGCCAGCACTAAGGGGGACAGGAATTACGAGCAGTACTTC
CASTKGDRNYEQYF
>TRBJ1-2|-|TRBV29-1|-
TGCAGCGTGAACTCAGGGAAGGGCTACACCTTC
CSVNSGKGYTF
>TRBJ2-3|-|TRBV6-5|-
TGTGCCAGCAGTTACTGGCGGGCATTCACAGATACGCAGTATTTT
CASSYWRAFTDTQYF
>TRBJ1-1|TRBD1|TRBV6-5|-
TGTGCCAGCAGGGCGACAGGGGAGGGCACTGAAGCTTTCTTT
CASRATGEGTEAFF
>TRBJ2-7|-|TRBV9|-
TGTGCCAGCAGCGTAGGGTTGGGAGGCCTCTACGAGCAGTACTTC
CASSVGLGGLYEQYF
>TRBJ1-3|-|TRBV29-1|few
TGCAGCGTTGGCCGGGAGTACTCTGGAAACACCATATATTTT
CSVGREYSGNTIYF
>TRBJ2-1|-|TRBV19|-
TGTGCCAGTAGTATTTTCCCTAGCGTCGGTGAGCAGTTCTTC
CASSIFPSVGEQFF
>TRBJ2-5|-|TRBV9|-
TGTGCCAGCAGCGTAGGATATCCAGGGACAACCACGGGAGAGACCCAGTACTTC
CASSVGYPGTTTGETQYF
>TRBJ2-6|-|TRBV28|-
TGTGCCAGCGATCAGGGTTGGTCGACCTTCGGCTCTGGGGCCAACGTCCTGACTTTC
CASDQGWSTFGSGANVLTF
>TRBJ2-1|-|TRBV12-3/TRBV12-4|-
TGTGCCAGCATCGCCCCCCCCGGTGAGCAGTTCTTC
CASIAPPGEQFF
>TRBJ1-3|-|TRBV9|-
TGTGCCAGCAGCGTAGCCGGGGCTGGAAACACCATATATTTT
CASSVAGAGNTIYF
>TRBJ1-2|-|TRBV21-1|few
TGTGCCAGCAGCATTCGGACAGGTTGGTACGACGGCTACACCTTC
CASSIRTGWYDGYTF
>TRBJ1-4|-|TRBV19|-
TGTGCCAGTAGTATTGAGGGCAGGAACGAAAAACTGTTTTTT
CASSIEGRNEKLFF
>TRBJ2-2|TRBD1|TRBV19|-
TGTGCCAGTAGTCGACAGGGGAGGAACACCGGGGAGCTGTTTTTT
CASSRQGRNTGELFF